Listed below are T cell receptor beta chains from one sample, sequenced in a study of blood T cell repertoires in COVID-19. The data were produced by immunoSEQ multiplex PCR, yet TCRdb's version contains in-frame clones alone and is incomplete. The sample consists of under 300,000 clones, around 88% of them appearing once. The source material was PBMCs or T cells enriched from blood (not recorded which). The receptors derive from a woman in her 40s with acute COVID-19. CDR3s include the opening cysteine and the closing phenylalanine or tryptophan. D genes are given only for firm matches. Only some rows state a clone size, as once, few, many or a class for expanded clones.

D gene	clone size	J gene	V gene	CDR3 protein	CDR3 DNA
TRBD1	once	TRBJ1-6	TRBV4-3	CASSQARQGPNSPLHF	TGCGCCAGCAGCCAAGCCCGACAGGGGCCTAATTCACCCCTCCACTTT
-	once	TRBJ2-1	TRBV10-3	CAISEEDKYNEQFF	TGTGCCATCAGTGAGGAGGATAAGTACAATGAGCAGTTCTTC
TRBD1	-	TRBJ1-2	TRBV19	CASSPGQVSNYGYTF	TGTGCCAGTAGTCCGGGACAGGTTTCTAACTATGGCTACACCTTC
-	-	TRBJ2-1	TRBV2	CASSRDASSYNEQFF	TGTGCCAGCAGTCGCGACGCTAGCTCCTACAATGAGCAGTTCTTC
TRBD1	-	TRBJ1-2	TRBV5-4	CASSLPGQDYGYTF	TGTGCCAGCAGCTTACCGGGACAGGACTATGGCTACACCTTC
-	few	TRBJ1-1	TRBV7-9	CASSEGRGVFTEAFF	TGTGCCAGCAGTGAAGGAAGGGGCGTCTTCACTGAAGCTTTCTTT
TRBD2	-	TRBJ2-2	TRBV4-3	CASSRWTSGNTGELFF	TGCGCCAGCAGCCGATGGACTAGCGGCAACACCGGGGAGCTGTTTTTT
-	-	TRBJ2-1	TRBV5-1	CASSLDPRGYNEQFF	TGCGCCAGCAGCTTGGACCCCCGGGGCTACAATGAGCAGTTCTTC
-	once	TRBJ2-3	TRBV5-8	CASSLYRGSSTDTQYF	TGTGCCAGCAGCTTGTACCGAGGGTCCAGCACAGATACGCAGTATTTT
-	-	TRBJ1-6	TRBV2	CASTTTGLYSPLHF	TGTGCCAGCACCACGACAGGCCTATATTCACCCCTCCACTTT
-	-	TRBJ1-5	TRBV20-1	CSASIRGLGNQPQHF	TGCAGTGCTAGTATTAGGGGACTCGGCAATCAGCCCCAGCATTTT
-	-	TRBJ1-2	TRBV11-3	CASSLRGRDYGYTF	TGTGCCAGCAGCTTAAGGGGTCGGGACTATGGCTACACCTTC
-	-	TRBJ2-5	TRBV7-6	CASSLVVEGEAGAKETQYF	TGTGCCAGCAGCTTAGTGGTTGAGGGAGAGGCAGGGGCCAAAGAGACCCAGTACTTC
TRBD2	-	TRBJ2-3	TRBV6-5	CASRLAGGGTDTQYF	TGTGCCAGCAGACTAGCGGGGGGGGGCACAGATACGCAGTATTTT
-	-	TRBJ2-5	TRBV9	CASSVGQETQYF	TGTGCCAGCAGCGTCGGCCAAGAGACCCAGTACTTC
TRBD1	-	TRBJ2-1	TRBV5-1	CASSSGTGVYNEQFF	TGCGCCAGCAGCTCCGGGACAGGGGTTTACAATGAGCAGTTCTTC
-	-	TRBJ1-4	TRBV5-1	CASSRDNNEKLFF	TGCGCCAGCAGCCGGGACAATAATGAAAAACTGTTTTTT
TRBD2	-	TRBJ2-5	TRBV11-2	CASSSIAGGQETQYF	TGTGCCAGCAGCTCCATAGCGGGGGGGCAAGAGACCCAGTACTTC
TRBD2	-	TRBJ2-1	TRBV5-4	CASSSIGPSGNEQFF	TGTGCCAGCAGCTCAATCGGTCCTAGCGGGAATGAGCAGTTCTTC
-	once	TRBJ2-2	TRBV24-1	CATSDSTLNTGELFF	TGTGCCACCAGTGATTCGACTTTGAACACCGGGGAGCTGTTTTTT
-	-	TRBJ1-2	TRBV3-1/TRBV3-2	CASSLSSRELYGYTF	TGTGCCAGCAGCCTTAGCAGCCGGGAACTCTATGGCTACACCTTC
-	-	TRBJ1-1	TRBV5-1	CASSFGGAAAEAFF	TGCGCCAGCAGCTTCGGGGGAGCCGCGGCTGAAGCTTTCTTT
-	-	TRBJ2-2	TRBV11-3	CASSPKDREGTGELFF	TGTGCCAGCAGCCCCAAGGACAGGGAGGGCACCGGGGAGCTGTTTTTT
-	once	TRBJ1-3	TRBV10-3	CATATGSGNTIYF	TGTGCCACGGCAACAGGCTCTGGAAACACCATATATTTT
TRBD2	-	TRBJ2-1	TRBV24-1	CATSGTGTSGPQGLNEQFF	TGTGCCACCAGCGGTACCGGGACTAGCGGACCCCAGGGGCTCAATGAGCAGTTCTTC
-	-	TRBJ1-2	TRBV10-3	CAITSGAADYGYTF	TGTGCCATCACCTCAGGGGCAGCTGACTATGGCTACACCTTC